These T cell receptor beta chains were read from a single sample in a study of cytomegalovirus exposure and HLA in healthy donors. Some clones are missing from TCRdb's copy, which holds only in-frame ones; the method was immunoSEQ multiplex PCR. The sample comprises some 97,000 clones, 65% to 80% of which are singletons, and under 5% rests with the top ten. The source material was PBMCs. Source of these receptors: a woman aged 50 to 60 in good health and CMV-seropositive. CDR3s leave out the opening cysteine and the closing phenylalanine or tryptophan. The D gene is left open where the match is weak.

d_gene,v_gene,CDR3aa
TRBD2,TRBV5-4,ASSLDSGAGAVTQY
TRBD2,TRBV7-6,ASSLVAGTQY
.,TRBV9,ASSPSFYSEEQY
.,TRBV19,ASSIGGVVAAQF
.,TRBV29-1,SVDPGGKGTEAF
TRBD1,TRBV7-9,ASRFQGASTDTQY
TRBD1,TRBV7-9,ASSNSRDRAMNTEAF
.,TRBV7-9,ASSLGGSRYNEQF
.,TRBV27,ASSRVNPLYEAEAF
TRBD2,TRBV5-1,ASSQSGRSYNEQF
TRBD1,TRBV29-1,SGLTGGYSGELF
TRBD1,TRBV30,AWDQDRSSGNTIY
TRBD1,TRBV7-8,ASSLGWGTANEKLF
TRBD1,TRBV25-1,ASSDWDSKVDGYT
TRBD1,TRBV27,ASSSRGLEKLF
.,TRBV7-6,ASSLGGGGDTNNEQF